A selection of T cell receptor beta chains follows, all from one sample in a study of shared clonotypes between healthy human individuals. Sequenced by immunoSEQ multiplex PCR; TCRdb stores in-frame clones only, minus some. The sample holds 2.5 million or so clones, 85% to 95% seen once. Sequencing was done on a sample of naive CD4+ T cells sorted from blood. Every receptor here comes from a man aged 18-30 years in good health. CDR3s include the opening cysteine and the closing phenylalanine or tryptophan. The order of the fields is clone size, V gene, D gene, J gene, CDR3 protein, CDR3 DNA. The D gene is left open where the match is weak. Clone size is shown for a subset of rows, as once, few, many or a class of expanded clone.

clone size: NA; V gene: TRBV5-1; D gene: NA; J gene: TRBJ2-5; CDR3 protein: CASSPTPDRYGETQYF; CDR3 DNA: TGCGCCAGCAGCCCGACACCCGACAGGTACGGGGAGACCCAGTACTTC
clone size: once; V gene: TRBV10-3; D gene: NA; J gene: TRBJ2-1; CDR3 protein: CACTGGTNNEQFF; CDR3 DNA: TGTGCGTGCACGGGCGGGACAAACAATGAGCAGTTCTTC
clone size: once; V gene: TRBV7-2; D gene: NA; J gene: TRBJ2-4; CDR3 protein: CASSIQQEGIQYF; CDR3 DNA: TGTGCCAGCAGCATCCAACAAGAGGGCATTCAGTACTTC
clone size: once; V gene: TRBV2; D gene: NA; J gene: TRBJ2-3; CDR3 protein: CACTSMGAFSDTQYF; CDR3 DNA: TGTGCCTGTACTAGCATGGGAGCGTTTTCAGATACGCAGTATTTT
clone size: NA; V gene: TRBV19; D gene: NA; J gene: TRBJ2-2; CDR3 protein: CASRSERYTGELFF; CDR3 DNA: TGTGCCAGTAGAAGCGAACGATACACCGGGGAGCTGTTTTTT
clone size: few; V gene: TRBV19; D gene: TRBD1; J gene: TRBJ1-2; CDR3 protein: CASSRQGYGYTF; CDR3 DNA: TGTGCCAGTAGTCGACAGGGCTATGGCTACACCTTC
clone size: once; V gene: TRBV7-9; D gene: NA; J gene: TRBJ1-2; CDR3 protein: CASSLGAGTNYGYTF; CDR3 DNA: TGTGCCAGCAGCTTAGGGGCAGGGACTAACTATGGCTACACCTTC
clone size: NA; V gene: TRBV28; D gene: TRBD1; J gene: TRBJ1-2; CDR3 protein: CASSGQVNYGYTF; CDR3 DNA: TGTGCCAGCAGCGGACAGGTTAACTATGGCTACACCTTC
clone size: NA; V gene: TRBV28; D gene: TRBD1; J gene: TRBJ1-3; CDR3 protein: CASSLWGPGTAGNTIYF; CDR3 DNA: TGTGCCAGCAGTTTATGGGGCCCCGGGACAGCTGGAAACACCATATATTTT
clone size: NA; V gene: TRBV28; D gene: TRBD1; J gene: TRBJ2-7; CDR3 protein: CASSLTDRGPYEQYF; CDR3 DNA: TGTGCCAGCAGTCTCACCGACAGGGGGCCCTACGAGCAGTACTTC
clone size: NA; V gene: TRBV6-4; D gene: TRBD1; J gene: TRBJ2-2; CDR3 protein: CASSWTGANTGELFF; CDR3 DNA: TGTGCCAGCAGTTGGACAGGGGCGAACACCGGGGAGCTGTTTTTT
clone size: NA; V gene: TRBV5-5; D gene: NA; J gene: TRBJ1-1; CDR3 protein: CASSLGQVNTEAFF; CDR3 DNA: TGTGCCAGCAGCTTGGGGCAGGTGAACACTGAAGCTTTCTTT
clone size: once; V gene: TRBV5-6; D gene: NA; J gene: TRBJ2-3; CDR3 protein: CASSSSGGGSTDTQYF; CDR3 DNA: TGTGCCAGCAGCTCATCAGGGGGAGGAAGCACAGATACGCAGTATTTT
clone size: NA; V gene: TRBV6-6; D gene: TRBD1; J gene: TRBJ2-7; CDR3 protein: CASSGTGLYEQYF; CDR3 DNA: TGTGCCAGCAGTGGGACAGGGCTTTACGAGCAGTACTTC
clone size: NA; V gene: TRBV7-6; D gene: TRBD1; J gene: TRBJ2-2; CDR3 protein: CASSGRTGANTGELFF; CDR3 DNA: TGTGCCAGCAGCGGAAGGACAGGGGCGAACACCGGGGAGCTGTTTTTT
clone size: NA; V gene: TRBV18; D gene: NA; J gene: TRBJ2-3; CDR3 protein: CASSHEGADTQYF; CDR3 DNA: TGTGCCAGCTCACACGAAGGAGCAGATACGCAGTATTTT
clone size: NA; V gene: TRBV7-9; D gene: TRBD2; J gene: TRBJ2-7; CDR3 protein: CASSLQGLVFSEQYF; CDR3 DNA: TGTGCCAGCAGCCTACAAGGACTAGTCTTTTCCGAGCAGTACTTC
clone size: NA; V gene: TRBV28; D gene: TRBD1; J gene: TRBJ1-5; CDR3 protein: CASCVKDRGAPQHF; CDR3 DNA: TGTGCCAGCTGCGTGAAGGACAGGGGGGCGCCCCAGCATTTT
clone size: NA; V gene: TRBV25-1; D gene: NA; J gene: TRBJ2-5; CDR3 protein: CASSETGTWGETQYF; CDR3 DNA: TGTGCCAGCAGTGAAACCGGGACTTGGGGAGAGACCCAGTACTTC
clone size: NA; V gene: TRBV15; D gene: NA; J gene: TRBJ1-5; CDR3 protein: CATSRVSGLRNQPQHF; CDR3 DNA: TGTGCCACCAGCAGAGTCTCGGGGTTGCGCAATCAGCCCCAGCATTTT
clone size: NA; V gene: TRBV25-1; D gene: NA; J gene: TRBJ2-3; CDR3 protein: CASSVTSTDTQYF; CDR3 DNA: TGTGCCAGCAGTGTGACTAGCACAGATACGCAGTATTTT
clone size: NA; V gene: TRBV27; D gene: NA; J gene: TRBJ1-1; CDR3 protein: CASSLYQWTEAFF; CDR3 DNA: TGTGCCAGCAGCCTTTATCAGTGGACTGAAGCTTTCTTT
clone size: once; V gene: TRBV7-3; D gene: NA; J gene: TRBJ2-3; CDR3 protein: CASKLAAYTDTQYF; CDR3 DNA: TGTGCCAGCAAGTTGGCAGCGTACACAGATACGCAGTATTTT
clone size: once; V gene: TRBV9; D gene: TRBD2; J gene: TRBJ2-7; CDR3 protein: CASIWTSGSSYEQYF; CDR3 DNA: TGTGCCAGCATCTGGACTAGCGGGAGTTCCTACGAGCAGTACTTC